This T cell receptor beta chain was observed in a study of technical replicates of blood from a handful of donors. Trimming cost V 6 bases and J 7 bases, with 18 bases left between them. The germline CDR1 and CDR2 sequences are SEHNR and FQNEAQ (reference sequence). The CDR3 length is 14 residues. The protocol was immunoSEQ multiplex PCR, while the TCRdb copy is restricted to in-frame clones and leaves out a portion. This sample carries approximately 97,000 clones, approximately 96% of them seen once, and the ten largest clones take around 0.35%. This clonotype was sampled from a human donor in good health. The sample consisted of T cells isolated from PBMCs. The chain uses TRBV7-9 and TRBJ1-1; no clear D. CDR3 DNA: TGTGCCAGCAGTTCACTACGGAATCCCTTTGAAGCTTTCTTT. Encoded protein: CASSSLRNPFEAFF.